This T cell receptor (beta chain) was observed in a study of long-term antiretroviral therapy in people with HIV (dated by TCRdb to the early 2020s). Notes on the research overall: The earliest samples were collected roughly a decade before the 2015 WHO recommendation for immediate ART, at a time when ART was usually postponed until CD4 counts fell. A retrospective serial study tested whether changes in peripheral blood TRB repertoire composition and diversity were associated with ART initiation and durable HIV suppression. A total of 150 to 200 cryopreserved PBMC samples came from 30 adults with confirmed HIV infection and were collected serially over a mean of about 6 years (range 1-12). Among the approximately 30 participants with HIV, over nine were female. No cross-contamination during QIAcube processing was seen in test extractions of a monoclonal T-cell line run alongside a few dozen polyclonal samples.

The immunoSEQ hsTCRB v3.0 assay was used at survey level resolution to sequence the TRB variable region. TRB sequencing targeted a depth of about 40,000-55,000 T-cell genomes per sample. An Illumina MiSeq with a v3 150-cycle kit was used to sequence the pooled TRB libraries. The study's own analysis went as follows. Repertoire analysis ran in R within a reproducible Nextflow workflow covering QC, data transformation and analysis. Custom analyses were implemented in LymphoSeq2, an R package for AIRR-Seq data exploration. After excluding a few samples that yielded fewer than 5000 total TRB sequences, approximately 180 HIV repertoires remained for analysis. Among the 180 to 200 retained HIV repertoires, some 60 were collected before ART initiation and 129 after ART initiation. Repertoires were downsampled to 5000 TRB nucleotide sequences, and summary statistics were averaged over 100 downsampling iterations. Only TRB sequences with CDR3 regions of at least seven amino acids were retained for analysis. A Shannon entropy-derived clonality score and the Gini coefficient were used to measure diversity. In the repertoire networks, any two of the top 5000 CDR3 amino acid sequences were linked whenever the two sequences differed by an edit distance of one. Antigen specificity groups and MHC restriction were predicted for TRB CDR3 amino acid sequences with GLIPH2. To flag known CMV, EBV, HIV or tissue antigen associations, CDR3 amino acid sequences were matched against VDJdb and McPAS-TCR. Pre-ART, post-ART and control groups were compared with Wilcoxon signed-rank tests and Holm-Bonferroni correction. What TCRdb holds here is the immuneACCESS table cut down to in-frame rearrangements. Part of the clones is not present; checked against another copy, under half of the missing clones reflect an unresolved V gene, and the others are unexplained. The V and J calls and clone size come from that table; D and trimming were worked out from the DNA. In this sample the table shows approximately 17,000 clones, 60% to 85% of which occur a single time. Clones ranked in the top ten supply 15% of the sample.

In regard to this clone: Its cognate antigen has yet to be identified. No base quality information exists; no much larger clone differs at one position.

Overall results and qualifications from the work: Because pre-ART samples had limited cell numbers, profiling was done on unsorted PBMC rather than on sorted CD4+ and CD8+ T cells. Starting ART was linked to a significant rise in TRB diversity, yet even after long-term ART the diversity remained significantly lower than in transplant donor controls. Inferences about post-ART repertoire changes are limited because no data were available on ART adherence, viral resistance or therapy changes. Narrower CDR3 length ranges were observed in HIV repertoires than in controls, and an antigen-experienced repertoire with only a slight naive shift after ART was suggested by the network structure. At every time point, the repertoire was dominated by expanded TRB clones first identified before ART initiation, although this dominance fluctuated and, in many PLHIV, declined after ART. Samples dated from the mid-2000s to the late 2010s, and the ART regimens used may be less effective than current ones. Since PBMC availability was limited, sequencing covered only the TCR beta chain, with no alpha chain pairing.

CDR3 length: 14 amino acids, cysteine to phenylalanine. Only the CDR3 portion is preserved as DNA: 42 bases, with reading frame beginning at the first base. The germline V gene supplies CDR1 MNHNS and CDR2 SASEGT. V lost 8 bases and J lost 7 bases, and the count of bases not matched to a germline gene is 11. To be included, a participant needed at least one PBMC sample from before ART initiation plus at least two post-ART samples. Every participant with HIV received treatment in the United States of America. Before DNA extraction, cryopreserved samples of roughly 0.85-10 million PBMC were thawed and washed. At the time of the earliest PBMC sample for each participant with HIV, ages ranged from about 20 to 54 years. Each participant contributed PBMC samples from 1-4 timepoints before ART initiation and 2-8 timepoints after ART initiation, with a median of 7 samples. Serial HIV viral load, CD4+ T-cell count, ART history and demographic data were obtained for every participant. A Qiagen kit on a QIAcube was used to extract genomic DNA from unsorted PBMC, with samples processed in batches of 12.

The chain was built from TRBV6-1 and TRBJ1-5, with 7 bases aligning to TRBD1. The source material was unsorted PBMCs, sampled around 2.1 years before starting antiretroviral therapy. This sequence was found in a man younger than 45 with HIV. The DNA sequence is as follows: TGTGCCAGCTGGCCGCAGGGGGTAGGACAGCCCCAGCATTTT. The encoded protein is CASWPQGVGQPQHF.